Below, 4 T cell receptor beta chains from the same sample are listed, as sequenced in a study of response to subunit inactivated influenza vaccine. Using its own MiXCR run on the RT-PCR reads, TCRdb lists one record per CDR3 protein. The sample contains just under 250,000 distinct CDR3 sequences, approximately 12% of which appear only once. The sequencing here drew on non-naive T cells sorted from PBMCs, taken roughly 2 weeks before vaccination. The receptors come from a middle-aged man who received an inactivated influenza vaccine.

This clonotype turned up a few times. The genes are TRBV20-1 and TRBJ1-5; 9 positions agree with TRBD1. This CDR3 has 15 residues. CDR1 is DFQATT, CDR2 SNEGSKA, per germline (reference sequence). V shed 0 bases, J shed 6 bases, and the junction held 6 bases outside the gene matches. The DNA of the CDR3 is TGCAGTGCTAGAGACCCGGGACAGGGAGGTCAGCCCCAGCATTTT. This sequence encodes CSARDPGQGGQPQHF.

In its sample, this clonotype was seen a few times. The chain joins TRBV20-1 to TRBJ1-1, with D possibly TRBD1 on 5 matching bases. This CDR3 has 10 residues. The germline V gene encodes CDR1 DFQATT and CDR2 SNEGSKA (reference sequence). Here the CDR3 reads CGGWDTEAFF. The DNA of the CDR3 is TGCGGGGGGTGGGACACTGAAGCTTTCTTT.

The gene calls are TRBV19 and TRBJ2-7; D is undetermined. The CDR3 consists of 17 residues. Germline V gene data show CDR1 as LNHDA and CDR2 as SQIVND (reference sequence). V lost 5 bases to trimming and J lost 0 bases, with 20 bases between them. DNA of the CDR3: TGTGCCAGTAGTTTCCCATCGACGCACCCAAGCTCCTACGAGCAGTACTTC. Its protein is CASSFPSTHPSSYEQYF.

The chain recombines TRBV7-9 with TRBJ2-7; a possible D gene is TRBD2 (5 bases). CDR3 length equals 13 residues. The germline V and J ends were trimmed by 8 bases and 6 bases, with 17 bases remaining between them. CDR1 is SEHNR, CDR2 FQNEAQ, per germline (reference sequence). The CDR3 nucleotides read TGTGCCAGCGCCAACTCGCCCCGGGGCGAGCAGTACTTC. This encodes CASANSPRGEQYF.